These 25 T cell receptor beta chains originate from one sample sequenced in a study of OX40 agonist ivuxolimab in advanced cancers. Clones were read by immunoSEQ multiplex PCR, and TCRdb kept only the in-frame ones, dropping some. The table lists about 82,000 clones, around 89% of them singletons. Sequencing was performed on CD4+ or CD8+ T cells sorted from blood, taken in a trial of the OX40 agonist ivuxolimab. These receptors all stem from an adult with an advanced solid tumor such as melanoma, head and neck, liver or kidney cancer.

The chain's CDR3 is CASTGRAGDDEKLFF. The DNA for the CDR3 is TGTGCCAGCACCGGACGGGCCGGGGATGATGAAAAACTGTTTTTT. The chain employs TRBV28 and TRBJ1-4; no definite D call. CDR1 and CDR2 (germline): MDHEN, SYDVKM. Trimming removed 7 bases from V and 6 bases from J, with 18 bases in between. The CDR3 is 15 residues long.

This chain joins TRBV27 and TRBJ2-1; possible D gene TRBD2, 6 bases. With 4 bases removed from V and 6 bases from J, the gap between germline ends came to 13 bases. Looked up from germline, CDR1 is MNHEY and CDR2 is SMNVEV (reference sequence). This CDR3 has 14 amino acids. CDR3: CASSSGGGFNEQFF. The CDR3 nucleotides are TGTGCCAGCAGTTCCGGGGGAGGCTTCAATGAGCAGTTCTTC.

The chain is built from TRBV29-1 and TRBJ2-5; D is unresolved. Near its end, the DNA agrees better with TRBJ2-7, so the J call may be wrong. The CDR3 extends over 12 amino acids. Germline V gene sequence: CDR1 SQVTM, CDR2 ANQGSEA. The CDR3 DNA sequence: TGCAGCGTTGAAGATACGCCCTACGAGCAGTACTTC. Translated, it gives CSVEDTPYEQYF.

The genes are TRBV14 and TRBJ2-7; D not certain. V lost 7 bases, J lost 3 bases, and 4 bases lay in between. The CDR3 is 10 amino acids. Germline values: CDR1 SGHDN, CDR2 FVKESK. The CDR3 loop is CASNYYEQYF. The DNA of the CDR3 is TGTGCCAGCAATTACTACGAGCAGTACTTC.

This rearrangement joins TRBV7-6 to TRBJ2-1; D gene uncertain. The CDR3 loop spans 15 amino acids. Per the germline V gene, CDR1 is SGHVS and CDR2 is FNYEAQ. V dropped 7 bases and J dropped 4 bases, with 17 bases sitting between them. This chain's CDR3 is CASTRGTDRYNEQFF. The DNA for the CDR3 is TGTGCCAGCACCAGAGGTACAGACCGTTACAATGAGCAGTTCTTC.

This chain joins TRBV10-3 and TRBJ1-1; D is unclear. V was shortened by 6 bases and J by 11 bases, with 13 bases between the two germline ends. Germline V gives CDR1 ENHRY, CDR2 SYGVKD. This CDR3 has 11 residues. CDR3 nucleotide sequence: TGTGCCATCAGGGACCTCGAGAATGCTTTCTTT. Protein: CAIRDLENAFF.

The J gene is TRBJ1-2, the V gene TRBV2; D gene ambiguous. The V and J ends lost 5 bases and 2 bases respectively, with 6 bases between them. The CDR3 has 12 amino acids. Germline CDR1 reads SNHLY; CDR2 reads FYNNEI. CDR3 nucleotides: TGTGCCAGCAGTTCAATGAACTATGGCTACACCTTC. Translation: CASSSMNYGYTF.

The chain links TRBV6-5 to TRBJ1-2; possibly TRBD1 for D (5 bases). V lost 4 bases and J lost 5, with 17 bases in between. Germline V lookup: CDR1 MNHEY, CDR2 SVGAGI. CDR3 length: 15 residues. CDR3 sequence: CASSSPPQDKYGYTF. CDR3 coding DNA: TGTGCCAGCAGTTCCCCTCCACAGGACAAATATGGCTACACCTTC.

The chain couples TRBV6-1 to TRBJ2-5, with D perhaps TRBD2 (6 bases). V was clipped by 5 bases and J by 1 base, with 11 bases between them. Germline V lookup: CDR1 MNHNS, CDR2 SASEGT. The CDR3 extends over 14 amino acids. The DNA of the CDR3 is TGTGCCAGCAGTTTCCCGGGGGTCCAAGAGACCCAGTACTTC. Encoded protein: CASSFPGVQETQYF.

The genes are TRBV7-9 and TRBJ1-1; D not resolved. Germline V CDR1 and CDR2: SEHNR, FQNEAQ (reference sequence). CDR3 length: 17 residues. V lost 4 bases and J 4 bases, leaving 22 bases between the germline ends. The CDR3 is CASSSTQGRGSGTEAFF. CDR3 in DNA: TGTGCCAGCAGCTCCACACAAGGGCGGGGTAGTGGCACTGAAGCTTTCTTT. The whole variable domain, filled in from reference TRBV7-9 and TRBJ1-1, reads DTGVSQNPRHKITKRGQNVTFRCDPISEHNRLYWYRQTLGQGPEFLTYFQNEAQLEKSRLLSDRFSAERPKGSFSTLEIQRTEQGDSAMYLCASSSTQGRGSGTEAFFGQGTRLTVV.

The chain carries TRBV14 and TRBJ2-5, with a tentative D call TRBD1 (6 bases). Matching the DNA end better, TRBJ2-7 makes the J call doubtful. Per the germline V gene, CDR1 is SGHDN and CDR2 is FVKESK. The CDR3 contains 14 residues. This chain's CDR3 is CASSHPDRAYEQYF. The DNA for the CDR3 is TGTGCCAGCAGCCATCCGGACAGAGCCTACGAGCAGTACTTC.

The CDR3 region has the DNA TGTGCCGTCCTTCGAGATGGGGGGGAAGCTTTCTTT. This encodes CAVLRDGGEAFF. The chain has TRBV5-4 and TRBJ1-1; D may be TRBD1 (5 bases). CDR3 size: 12 residues. Germline assignment: CDR1 SGHNT and CDR2 YYREEE (reference sequence). Trimming took off 10 bases at V and 8 bases at J, with 18 bases between the two ends.

V is TRBV6-1 and J is TRBJ2-1; 14 positions match TRBD2. Germline V gene sequence: CDR1 MNHNS, CDR2 SASEGT. The length of the CDR3 is 21 residues. V lost 2 bases and J lost 2; bases outside the gene matches: 14. This CDR3 is CASSEFLLGLAGARAYNEQFF. CDR3 sequence (DNA): TGTGCCAGCAGTGAATTTTTGCTGGGACTAGCGGGAGCGCGCGCCTACAATGAGCAGTTCTTC.

The V call is TRBV28, the J call TRBJ1-2; a weak D match, TRBD1 (5 bases). From germline, CDR1 is MDHEN and CDR2 SYDVKM. V lost 4 bases to trimming and J lost 0 bases, with 15 bases between them. CDR3 length: 16 amino acids. The CDR3 DNA reads TGTGCCAGCAGTTCGCCGGGACTGATGTCTAACTATGGCTACACCTTC. It yields the protein CASSSPGLMSNYGYTF.

The chain has TRBV6-5 and TRBJ1-1, with D possibly TRBD1 on 6 matching bases. The CDR3 spans 15 residues. The germline gives CDR1 MNHEY, CDR2 SVGAGI. V was pared by 2 bases and J by 4 bases, with 14 bases between. CDR3 sequence (DNA): TGTGCCAGCAGTTACAGCTCAACGGGGGCCACTGAAGCTTTCTTT. Translation: CASSYSSTGATEAFF.

Note on this clone: Other DNA sequences in the same sample also yield this CDR3. The chain employs TRBV5-1 and TRBJ1-2; 10 bases agree with TRBD1. This CDR3 contains 14 residues. Germline V gene data show CDR1 as SGHRS and CDR2 as YFSETQ. Unmatched junction bases numbered 2, after V lost 2 bases and J lost 4 bases. The CDR3 nucleotides are TGCGCCAGCAGCTTAGGGGACAGGGGCTATGGCTACACCTTC. This encodes CASSLGDRGYGYTF.

The chain recombines TRBV5-1 with TRBJ2-7, with D possibly being TRBD2 (6 bases). The V end lost 1 base, the J end lost 5 bases, and 10 bases lay between the germline ends. The CDR3 is made up of 13 amino acids. Per the germline V gene, CDR1 is SGHRS and CDR2 is YFSETQ. CDR3 loop: CASSLNWGDEQYF. As DNA, the CDR3 is TGCGCCAGCAGCTTGAACTGGGGGGACGAGCAGTACTTC.

This clone was detected many times. The rearrangement joins TRBV19 to TRBJ2-5, with a tentative D call TRBD2 (5 bases). Trimming removed 9 bases from V and 4 bases from J, with 9 bases in between. CDR3 length: 11 residues. Looked up from germline, CDR1 is LNHDA and CDR2 is SQIVND (reference sequence). The CDR3 sequence is CASGRGETQYF. CDR3 sequence (DNA): TGTGCCAGCGGTCGGGGAGAGACCCAGTACTTC.

This clone was counted many times. This rearrangement joins TRBV30 to TRBJ1-1; D not resolved. V was trimmed by 4 bases and J by 4 bases, leaving 13 bases between them. Germline assignment: CDR1 GTSNPN and CDR2 SVGIG (reference sequence). CDR3 length: 13 amino acids. DNA for the CDR3: TGTGCCTGGACCGCGACAATTCTCACTGAAGCTTTCTTT. Amino acid sequence: CAWTATILTEAFF. The full variable domain, completed using reference TRBV30 and TRBJ1-1, is SQTIHQWPATLVQPVGSPLSLECTVEGTSNPNLYWYRQAAGRGLQLLFYSVGIGQISSEVPQNLSASRPQDRQFILSSKKLLLSDSGFYLCAWTATILTEAFFGQGTRLTVV.

This clone was recorded a few times. The rearrangement uses TRBV11-2 and TRBJ1-2; the match to TRBD1 covers 8 bases. Germline lookup yields CDR1 SGHAT and CDR2 FQNNGV. The J segment lost 6 bases and the V segment lost 4 bases, leaving 4 bases of the junction unmatched. The CDR3 consists of 13 residues. CDR3 sequence reads: CASSWGQADGYTF. The CDR3 coding sequence is TGTGCCAGCAGCTGGGGACAGGCCGATGGCTACACCTTC.

The CDR3 region is CASSPWRGRYGYTF. The CDR3 nucleotides are TGTGCCAGCTCACCTTGGCGGGGTCGGTATGGCTACACCTTC. The V call is TRBV18, the J call TRBJ1-2; D remains ambiguous. Germline assignment: CDR1 KGHSH and CDR2 LQKENI. CDR3 length equals 14 residues. The ends were cut back, 3 bases at V and 5 bases at J, with 13 bases in the middle.

The V call is TRBV18, the J call TRBJ1-1, with a tentative D call TRBD1 (5 bases). This CDR3 has 14 amino acids. V was trimmed by 4 bases and J by 1 base, leaving 10 bases between them. Germline-derived CDR1 and CDR2 are KGHSH and LQKENI. The CDR3 sequence is CASSLGGGNTEAFF. CDR3 nucleotide sequence: TGTGCCAGCTCACTTGGGGGGGGGAACACTGAAGCTTTCTTT. The full variable domain, with the rest looked up from reference TRBV18 and TRBJ1-1, is NAGVMQNPRHLVRRRGQEARLRCSPMKGHSHVYWYRQLPEEGLKFMVYLQKENIIDESGMPKERFSAEFPKEGPSILRIQQVVRGDSAAYFCASSLGGGNTEAFFGQGTRLTVV.

The chain couples TRBV28 to TRBJ2-7; 7 nucleotides agree with TRBD2. The V segment lost 3 bases and the J segment 2 bases; nucleotides outside the gene matches: 13. The CDR3 has 17 residues. Germline CDR1 MDHEN, CDR2 SYDVKM. The CDR3 coding sequence is TGTGCCAGCAGTTTTCCCCGCGGGAGTACCTCCACCTACGAGCAGTACTTC. Its translation: CASSFPRGSTSTYEQYF.

This clone came up once. The V gene is TRBV5-1, the J gene TRBJ1-3, with D unclear. The germline V gene encodes CDR1 SGHRS and CDR2 YFSETQ. The CDR3 is made up of 14 amino acids. The ends were cut back, 4 bases at V and 0 bases at J, with 8 bases in the middle. CDR3 nucleotide sequence: TGCGCCAGCAGCCCGGGCACCTCTGGAAACACCATATATTTT. It yields the protein CASSPGTSGNTIYF.

V gene TRBV28 combines with J gene TRBJ2-4, with TRBD1 identical over 7 bases. The V and J ends lost 10 bases and 16 bases, in that order; junction bases with no gene match: 19. This CDR3 is 13 amino acids long. Germline CDR1 and CDR2: MDHEN and SYDVKM. This CDR3 is CATKRGRQGKGYF. As DNA, the CDR3 is TGTGCCACCAAAAGGGGACGACAGGGAAAGGGATACTTC.